Presented here are 27 T cell receptor beta chains from one specimen sequenced in a study of PD-L1 blockade in urothelial cancer. This table comes from immunoSEQ multiplex PCR, and its TCRdb copy is limited to in-frame clones, with some not included. There are about 35,000 clones in the sample; roughly 80% occur only once, and around 3.7% lies in the top ten. The material sequenced was PBMCs, taken around atezolizumab (anti-PD-L1) treatment. These receptors were collected from a man aged 65-85 years with urothelial cancer.

This chain connects TRBV7-8 to TRBJ2-5, with TRBD1 as a possible D gene (6 bases). The CDR3 extends over 15 amino acids. Trimming took off 1 base at V and 1 base at J, with 10 bases between the two ends. CDR1 and CDR2 from the germline V gene are SGHVS and FQNEAQ. The CDR3 nucleotides read TGTGCCAGCAGCTTAGGGGCCAGGGGCCAAGAGACCCAGTACTTC. It translates to CASSLGARGQETQYF.

V and J are TRBV19 and TRBJ1-2; 11 bases fit TRBD1. CDR1 is LNHDA and CDR2 is SQIVND in the germline V gene (reference sequence). V dropped 4 bases and J dropped 5; count of bases not matched to a gene: 12. The CDR3 has 17 residues. This chain's CDR3 is CASSRRTGGSELYGYTF. CDR3 in DNA: TGTGCCAGTAGTAGACGGACAGGGGGCTCAGAGCTTTATGGCTACACCTTC.

This clone has a handful of counts. This chain links TRBV6-6 with TRBJ2-5, with TRBD1 matching 8 bases. Trimming removed 6 bases from V and 5 bases from J; junction bases left unmatched: 8. The CDR3 totals 14 residues. Germline CDR1 MNHNY, CDR2 SVGAGI (reference sequence). The CDR3 region is CASSPRGRGETQYF. CDR3 sequence (DNA): TGTGCCAGCAGCCCCAGGGGGCGTGGGGAGACCCAGTACTTC.

This clone was seen just once. V usage is TRBV25-1 and J usage is TRBJ2-7; D may be TRBD2 (5 bases). CDR1 and CDR2 (germline): MGHDK, SYGVNS. This CDR3 spans 14 amino acids. Trimming took 4 bases from V and 6 from J, leaving 16 bases between them. This chain's CDR3 is CASSGTGVPGEQYF. The DNA of the CDR3 is TGTGCCAGCAGTGGGACCGGGGTACCGGGCGAGCAGTACTTC.

The V call is TRBV5-1, the J call TRBJ1-1; D might be TRBD1 (6 bases). Germline V gene data show CDR1 as SGHRS and CDR2 as YFSETQ. V lost 4 bases, J lost 4 bases, and 17 bases lay in between. The CDR3 has 15 amino acids. The CDR3 protein is CASSTGGARVTEAFF. The CDR3 nucleotides are TGCGCCAGCAGCACGGGGGGGGCTAGGGTCACTGAAGCTTTCTTT.

The rearrangement uses TRBV5-1 and TRBJ2-5, with TRBD2 matching over 7 bases. Looked up from germline, CDR1 is SGHRS and CDR2 is YFSETQ. Trimming cost V 4 bases and J 7 bases; bases outside gene matches: 10. The CDR3 extends over 14 amino acids. CDR3 in amino acids: CASSPDGSSGTQYF. The DNA for the CDR3 is TGCGCCAGCAGCCCGGACGGGTCTAGCGGGACCCAGTACTTC.

This rearrangement joins TRBV25-1 to TRBJ2-2; 9 positions agree with TRBD2. CDR3 length: 16 amino acids. The germline gives CDR1 MGHDK, CDR2 SYGVNS. Germline trimming cut 4 bases from V and 1 base from J; bases unmatched to any gene: 4. In DNA, the CDR3 is TGTGCCAGCAGTGGGCTAGCGGGACTGAACACCGGGGAGCTGTTTTTT. This gives the protein CASSGLAGLNTGELFF.

A word on this clone: Other DNA sequences in the same sample also yield this CDR3. The chain joins TRBV27 to TRBJ2-7; the D gene is possibly TRBD2 (6 bases). Trimming took 4 bases from V and 0 from J, leaving 13 bases between them. CDR3 length equals 15 residues. Looked up from germline, CDR1 is MNHEY and CDR2 is SMNVEV (reference sequence). The CDR3 nucleotides are TGTGCCAGCAGTTATGGTGCGGGATCCTCCTACGAGCAGTACTTC. Protein product: CASSYGAGSSYEQYF.

CDR3 residues: CASSPWTSGRDEQYF. CDR3 coding DNA: TGTGCCAGCAGCCCCTGGACTAGCGGGAGGGACGAGCAGTACTTC. V usage is TRBV5-5 and J usage is TRBJ2-7, with TRBD2 identical over 15 bases. J lost 5 bases, V lost 4 bases, and 4 bases had no gene match. The CDR3 sequence is 15 residues long. Germline lookup yields CDR1 SGHKS and CDR2 YYEKEE (reference sequence).

The chain employs TRBV7-2 and TRBJ1-3; 8 bases agree with TRBD1. Germline V gives CDR1 SGHTA, CDR2 FQGNSA. Trimming removed 1 base from V and 3 bases from J; junction bases left unmatched: 5. The CDR3 is 16 residues long. The CDR3 region has the DNA TGTGCCAGCAGCTTAGGGACAGGGAGATATGGAAACACCATATATTTT. Translation: CASSLGTGRYGNTIYF.

The J gene is TRBJ1-5, the V gene TRBV7-2; 8 bases agree with TRBD1. The V and J ends lost 3 bases and 4 bases, in that order; junction bases with no gene match: 2. The CDR3 has 14 residues. Germline lookup yields CDR1 SGHTA and CDR2 FQGNSA. The CDR3: CASSFRQGNQPQHF. CDR3 DNA: TGTGCCAGCAGCTTTCGACAGGGGAATCAGCCCCAGCATTTT. The variable domain in full, completed from reference TRBV7-2 and TRBJ1-5, reads GAGVSQSPSNKVTEKGKDVELRCDPISGHTALYWYRQSLGQGLEFLIYFQGNSAPDKSGLPSDRFSAERTGGSVSTLTIQRTQQEDSAVYLCASSFRQGNQPQHFGDGTRLSIL.

This chain connects TRBV6-6 to TRBJ2-1, with 9 bases identical to TRBD2. CDR3 length equals 15 residues. In germline, CDR1 is MNHNY, CDR2 SVGAGI (reference sequence). Unmatched junction bases numbered 9, after V lost 6 bases and J lost 6 bases. The CDR3 DNA follows: TGTGCCAGCAGCTTCCGGACTAGCGATGGCAATGAGCAGTTCTTC. Translated: CASSFRTSDGNEQFF.

The CDR3 coding sequence is TGTGCCAGCAGCTTGGGGACAGGGGGGGGAAATGAGCAGTTCTTC. Translation: CASSLGTGGGNEQFF. The gene calls are TRBV5-8 and TRBJ2-1; 10 positions agree with TRBD1. Germline V gene data show CDR1 as SGHTS and CDR2 as YDEGEE. The junction had 4 bases not matched to a gene; V was cut back by 0 bases and J by 7 bases. The CDR3 extends over 15 amino acids.

This clone has only one observation. The chain has TRBV28 and TRBJ1-5; tentative D call: TRBD1 (5 bases). The CDR3 is 14 amino acids. Looked up from germline, CDR1 is MDHEN and CDR2 is SYDVKM. Trimming took 2 bases from V and 5 from J, leaving 10 bases between them. DNA of the CDR3: TGTGCCAGCAGTTTAGTGTCAGGGTATCAGCCCCAGCATTTT. Translation: CASSLVSGYQPQHF.

The CDR3 region has the DNA TGTGCCAGCAGCTTGGATCGACAGGCGTACAATGAGCAGTTCTTC. Translation gives CASSLDRQAYNEQFF. The rearrangement links TRBV7-2 to TRBJ2-1; weak D call: TRBD1 (6 bases). V lost 3 bases and J 4 bases, leaving 13 bases between the germline ends. Germline values: CDR1 SGHTA, CDR2 FQGNSA. The CDR3 has 15 residues.

V is TRBV7-2 and J is TRBJ2-3, with 13 positions matching TRBD2. The CDR3 has 14 amino acids. Trimming at V came to 4 bases and at J to 14 bases, leaving 9 bases not matched to a gene. The germline CDR1 and CDR2 sequences are SGHTA and FQGNSA. The CDR3 sequence: CASSSTSGGDIMYF. Written as DNA, the CDR3 is TGTGCCAGCAGCTCAACTAGCGGGGGGGATATAATGTATTTT.

This clone was seen only a few times. J is TRBJ1-1 and V is TRBV5-4; 10 positions agree with TRBD1. Trimming cost V 0 bases and J 7 bases; bases outside gene matches: 3. Looked up from germline, CDR1 is SGHNT and CDR2 is YYREEE (reference sequence). CDR3 length: 14 residues. CDR3 coding DNA: TGTGCCAGCAGCTTGGGACAGGGGGCTGATGAAGCTTTCTTT. Encoded protein: CASSLGQGADEAFF.

The gene calls are TRBV4-3 and TRBJ2-3, with D hard to call. Germline V lookup: CDR1 LGHNA, CDR2 YSLEER. Trimming removed 0 bases at V and 0 bases at J, with 13 bases between. The CDR3 covers 17 residues. The CDR3 nucleotides are TGCGCCAGCAGCCAAGAGCCCATAGATACGAGCACAGATACGCAGTATTTT. Protein: CASSQEPIDTSTDTQYF.

This clone was seen only once. The chain employs TRBV9 and TRBJ2-1; 12 bases are shared with TRBD2. The CDR3 loop spans 16 amino acids. J was trimmed by 8 bases and V by 4 bases; bases with no gene match: 10. Germline CDR1 and CDR2: SGDLS and YYNGEE. CDR3 DNA: TGTGCCAGCAGCCCCGGACGACTAGCGGGAGTTCATGAGCAGTTCTTC. It codes for CASSPGRLAGVHEQFF.

The CDR3 reads CASSLWGQGGDEQYF. The CDR3 DNA reads as TGTGCCAGCAGCCTTTGGGGACAGGGGGGCGATGAGCAGTACTTC. This chain joins TRBV6-5 and TRBJ2-7; 11 bases match TRBD1. This CDR3 is 15 amino acids long. Unmatched junction bases numbered 11, after V lost 6 bases and J lost 7 bases. Germline CDR1 MNHEY, CDR2 SVGAGI.

The chain recombines TRBV19 with TRBJ2-7, with a possible D match to TRBD1 (6 bases). The V gene lost 5 bases and the J gene lost 7 bases, with 18 bases spanning the gap. This CDR3 contains 14 residues. The germline V gene encodes CDR1 LNHDA and CDR2 SQIVND (reference sequence). Written as DNA, the CDR3 is TGTGCCAGTAGTGGGAGACAGGCCCTGGCGGAGCAGTACTTC. Protein: CASSGRQALAEQYF.

The chain uses TRBV19 and TRBJ2-7; maybe TRBD2 (5 bases). V was cut by 2 bases and J by 5 bases, with 13 bases left in between. The CDR3 consists of 14 residues. Germline V CDR1 and CDR2: LNHDA, SQIVND (reference sequence). CDR3 in amino acids: CASSITRGRHEQYF. The DNA of the CDR3 is TGTGCCAGTAGTATAACGAGAGGGCGCCACGAGCAGTACTTC.

The rearrangement uses TRBV5-4 and TRBJ1-4; TRBD1 might be the D (5 bases). CDR3 length equals 14 residues. From germline, CDR1 is SGHNT and CDR2 YYREEE (reference sequence). V was cut by 3 bases and J by 0 bases, with 6 bases left in between. For the CDR3, the DNA is TGTGCCAGCAGCTCGACAGCAACTAATGAAAAACTGTTTTTT. Translating it yields CASSSTATNEKLFF. Complete variable domain (other parts from reference TRBV5-4 and TRBJ1-4): ETGVTQSPTHLIKTRGQQVTLRCSSQSGHNTVSWYQQALGQGPQFIFQYYREEENGRGNFPPRFSGLQFPNYSSELNVNALELDDSALYLCASSSTATNEKLFFGSGTQLSVL.

This chain connects TRBV2 to TRBJ1-2; 10 bases agree with TRBD1. CDR3 length: 13 residues. The trim removed 6 bases at V and 8 bases at J, leaving 6 bases unmatched. Germline V gene data show CDR1 as SNHLY and CDR2 as FYNNEI. The chain's CDR3 is CASSETGGAGYTF. The CDR3 coding sequence is TGTGCCAGCAGCGAGACAGGGGGCGCCGGCTACACCTTC.

This chain connects TRBV5-4 to TRBJ2-2; possible D gene TRBD1, 5 bases. Germline V gene data show CDR1 as SGHNT and CDR2 as YYREEE (reference sequence). The CDR3 is 16 amino acids. Trimming took 4 bases from V and 0 from J, leaving 13 bases between them. The CDR3 is CASSPYRNTNTGELFF. DNA of the CDR3: TGTGCCAGCAGCCCATACAGGAACACGAACACCGGGGAGCTGTTTTTT.

The chain is built from TRBV6-4 and TRBJ2-3, with D perhaps matching TRBD2 (5 bases). V lost 3 bases, J lost 2 bases, and 9 bases lay in between. CDR1 and CDR2 (germline): MRHNA, SNTAGT. This CDR3 contains 14 residues. CDR3 DNA: TGTGCCAGCAGTGAGAGGGCGTACACAGATACGCAGTATTTT. It codes for CASSERAYTDTQYF.

The chain couples TRBV7-9 to TRBJ1-3; a weak D match, TRBD1 (6 bases). The V gene's germline CDR1 is SEHNR and CDR2 FQNEAQ (reference sequence). Trimming left V 3 bases short and J 8 bases short, with 14 bases between. The CDR3 runs to 14 residues. CDR3 in DNA: TGTGCCAGCAGCTTTTCCGGGGGGCAGGACACCATATATTTT. Its protein is CASSFSGGQDTIYF. Supplemented by reference TRBV7-9 and TRBJ1-3, the full variable domain reads DTGVSQNPRHKITKRGQNVTFRCDPISEHNRLYWYRQTLGQGPEFLTYFQNEAQLEKSRLLSDRFSAERPKGSFSTLEIQRTEQGDSAMYLCASSFSGGQDTIYFGEGSWLTVV.